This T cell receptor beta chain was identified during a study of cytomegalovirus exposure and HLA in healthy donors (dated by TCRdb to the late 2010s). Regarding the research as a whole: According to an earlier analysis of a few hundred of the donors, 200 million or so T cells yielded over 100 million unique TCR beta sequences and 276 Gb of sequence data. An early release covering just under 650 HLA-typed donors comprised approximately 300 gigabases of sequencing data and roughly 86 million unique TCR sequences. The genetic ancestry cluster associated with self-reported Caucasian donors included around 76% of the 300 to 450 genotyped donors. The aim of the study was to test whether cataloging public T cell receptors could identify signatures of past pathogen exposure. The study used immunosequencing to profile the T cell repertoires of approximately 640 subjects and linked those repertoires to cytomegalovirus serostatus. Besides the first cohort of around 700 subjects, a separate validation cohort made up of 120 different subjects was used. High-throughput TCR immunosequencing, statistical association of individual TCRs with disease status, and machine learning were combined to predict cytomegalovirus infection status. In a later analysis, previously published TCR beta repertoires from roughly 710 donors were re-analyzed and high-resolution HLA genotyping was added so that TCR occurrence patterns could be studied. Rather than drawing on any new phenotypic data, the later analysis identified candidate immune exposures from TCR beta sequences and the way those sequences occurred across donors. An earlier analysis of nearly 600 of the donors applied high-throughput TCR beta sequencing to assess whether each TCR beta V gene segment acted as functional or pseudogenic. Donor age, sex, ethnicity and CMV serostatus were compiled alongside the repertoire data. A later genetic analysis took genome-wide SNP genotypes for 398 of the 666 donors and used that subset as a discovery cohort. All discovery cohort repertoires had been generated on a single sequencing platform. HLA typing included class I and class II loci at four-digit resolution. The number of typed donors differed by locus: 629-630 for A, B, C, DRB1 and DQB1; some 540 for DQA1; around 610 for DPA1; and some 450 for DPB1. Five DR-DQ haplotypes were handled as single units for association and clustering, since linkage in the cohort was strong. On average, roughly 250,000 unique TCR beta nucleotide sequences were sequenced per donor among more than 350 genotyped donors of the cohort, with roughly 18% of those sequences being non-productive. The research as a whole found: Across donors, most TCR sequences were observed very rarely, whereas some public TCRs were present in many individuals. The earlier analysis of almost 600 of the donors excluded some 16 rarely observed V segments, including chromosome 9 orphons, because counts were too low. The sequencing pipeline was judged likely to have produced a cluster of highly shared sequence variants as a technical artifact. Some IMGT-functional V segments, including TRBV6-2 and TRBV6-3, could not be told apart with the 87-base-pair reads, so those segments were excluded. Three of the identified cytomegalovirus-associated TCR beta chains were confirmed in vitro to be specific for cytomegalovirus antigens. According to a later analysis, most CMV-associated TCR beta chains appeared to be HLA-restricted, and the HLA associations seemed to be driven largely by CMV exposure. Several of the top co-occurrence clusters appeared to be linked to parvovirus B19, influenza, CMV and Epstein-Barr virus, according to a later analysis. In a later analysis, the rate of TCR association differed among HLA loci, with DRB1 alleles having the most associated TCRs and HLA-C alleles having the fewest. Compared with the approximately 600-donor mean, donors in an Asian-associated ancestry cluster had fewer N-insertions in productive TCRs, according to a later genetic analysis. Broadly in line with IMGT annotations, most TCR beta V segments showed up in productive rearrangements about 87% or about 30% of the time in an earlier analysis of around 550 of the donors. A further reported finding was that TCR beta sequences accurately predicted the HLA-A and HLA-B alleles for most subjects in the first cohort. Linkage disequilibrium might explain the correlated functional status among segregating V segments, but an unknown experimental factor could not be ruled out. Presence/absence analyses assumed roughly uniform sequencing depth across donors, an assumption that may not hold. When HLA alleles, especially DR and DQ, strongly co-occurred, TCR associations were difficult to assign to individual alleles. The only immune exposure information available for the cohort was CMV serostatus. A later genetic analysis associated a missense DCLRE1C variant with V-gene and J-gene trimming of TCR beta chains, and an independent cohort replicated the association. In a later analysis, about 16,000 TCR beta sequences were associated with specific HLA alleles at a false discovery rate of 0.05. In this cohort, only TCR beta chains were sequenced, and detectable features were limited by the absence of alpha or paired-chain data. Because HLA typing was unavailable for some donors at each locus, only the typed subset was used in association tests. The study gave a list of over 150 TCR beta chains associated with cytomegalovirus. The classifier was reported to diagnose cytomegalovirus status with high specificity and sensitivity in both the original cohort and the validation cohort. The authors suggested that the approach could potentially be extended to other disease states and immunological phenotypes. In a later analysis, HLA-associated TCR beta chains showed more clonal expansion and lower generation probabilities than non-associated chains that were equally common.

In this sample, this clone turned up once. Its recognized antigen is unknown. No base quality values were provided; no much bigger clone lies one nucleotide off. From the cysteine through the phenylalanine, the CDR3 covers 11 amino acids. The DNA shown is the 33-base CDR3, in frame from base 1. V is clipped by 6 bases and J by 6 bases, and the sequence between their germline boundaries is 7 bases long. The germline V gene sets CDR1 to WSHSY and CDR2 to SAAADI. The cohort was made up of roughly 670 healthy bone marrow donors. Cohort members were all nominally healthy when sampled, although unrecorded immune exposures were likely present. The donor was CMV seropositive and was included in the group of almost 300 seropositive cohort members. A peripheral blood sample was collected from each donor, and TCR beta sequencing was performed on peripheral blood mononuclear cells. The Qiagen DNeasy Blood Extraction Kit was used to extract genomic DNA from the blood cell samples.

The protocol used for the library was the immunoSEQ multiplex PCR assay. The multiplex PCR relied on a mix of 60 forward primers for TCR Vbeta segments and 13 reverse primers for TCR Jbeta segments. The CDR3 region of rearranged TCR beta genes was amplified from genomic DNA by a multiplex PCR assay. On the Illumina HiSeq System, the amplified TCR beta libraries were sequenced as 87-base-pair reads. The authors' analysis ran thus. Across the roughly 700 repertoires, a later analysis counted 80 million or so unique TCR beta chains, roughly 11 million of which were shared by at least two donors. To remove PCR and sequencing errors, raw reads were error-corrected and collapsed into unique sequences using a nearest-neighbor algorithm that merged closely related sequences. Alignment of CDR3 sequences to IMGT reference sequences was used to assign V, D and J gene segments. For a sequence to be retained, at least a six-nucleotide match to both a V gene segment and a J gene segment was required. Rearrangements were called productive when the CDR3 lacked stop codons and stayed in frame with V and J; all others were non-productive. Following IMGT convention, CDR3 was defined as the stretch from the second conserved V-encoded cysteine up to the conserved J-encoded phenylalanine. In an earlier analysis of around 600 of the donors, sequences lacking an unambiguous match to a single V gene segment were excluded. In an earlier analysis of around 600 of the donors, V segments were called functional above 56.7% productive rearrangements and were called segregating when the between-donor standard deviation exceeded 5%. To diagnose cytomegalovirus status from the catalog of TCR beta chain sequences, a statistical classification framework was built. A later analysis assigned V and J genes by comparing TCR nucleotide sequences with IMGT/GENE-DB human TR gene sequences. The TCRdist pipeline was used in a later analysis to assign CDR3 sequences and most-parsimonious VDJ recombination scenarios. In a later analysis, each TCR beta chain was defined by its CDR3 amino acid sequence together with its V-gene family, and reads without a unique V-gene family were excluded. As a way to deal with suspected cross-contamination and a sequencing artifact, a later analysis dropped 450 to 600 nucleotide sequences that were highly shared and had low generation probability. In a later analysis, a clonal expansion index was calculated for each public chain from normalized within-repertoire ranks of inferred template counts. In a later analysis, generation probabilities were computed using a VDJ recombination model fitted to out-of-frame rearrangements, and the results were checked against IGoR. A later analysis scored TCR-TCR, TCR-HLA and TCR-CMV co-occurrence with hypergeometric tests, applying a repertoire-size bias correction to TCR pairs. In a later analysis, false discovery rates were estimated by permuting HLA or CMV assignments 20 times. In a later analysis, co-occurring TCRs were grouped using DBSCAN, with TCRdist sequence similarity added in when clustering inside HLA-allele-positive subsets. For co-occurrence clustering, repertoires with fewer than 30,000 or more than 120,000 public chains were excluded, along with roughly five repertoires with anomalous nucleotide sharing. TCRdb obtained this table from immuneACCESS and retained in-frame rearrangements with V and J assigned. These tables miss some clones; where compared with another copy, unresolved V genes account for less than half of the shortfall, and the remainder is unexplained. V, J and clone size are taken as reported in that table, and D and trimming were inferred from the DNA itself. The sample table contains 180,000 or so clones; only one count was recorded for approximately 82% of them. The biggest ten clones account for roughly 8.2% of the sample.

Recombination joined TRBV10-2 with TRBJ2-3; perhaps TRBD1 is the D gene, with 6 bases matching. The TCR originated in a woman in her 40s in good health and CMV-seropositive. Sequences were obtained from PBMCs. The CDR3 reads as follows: CASSQGDTQYF. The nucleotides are TGCGCCAGCAGCCAGGGGGATACGCAGTATTTT.